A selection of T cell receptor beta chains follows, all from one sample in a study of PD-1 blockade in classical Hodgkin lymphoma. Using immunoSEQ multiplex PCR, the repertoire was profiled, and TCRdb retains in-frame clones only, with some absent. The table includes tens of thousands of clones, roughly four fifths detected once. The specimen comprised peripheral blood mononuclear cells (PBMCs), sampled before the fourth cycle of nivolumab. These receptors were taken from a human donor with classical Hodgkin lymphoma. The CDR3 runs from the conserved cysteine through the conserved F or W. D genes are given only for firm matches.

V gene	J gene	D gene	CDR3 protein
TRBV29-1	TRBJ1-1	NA	CSVDGGGVNTEAFF
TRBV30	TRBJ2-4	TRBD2	CACLRAGGPSAKNIQYF
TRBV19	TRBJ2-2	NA	CASSIGFNTGELFF
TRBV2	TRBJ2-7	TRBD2	CASSPGGHLGGAWHEQYF
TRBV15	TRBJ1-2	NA	CATSRDRGDRHPGYTF
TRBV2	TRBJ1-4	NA	CASKRGGNEKLFF
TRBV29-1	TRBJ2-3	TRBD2	CSVPLSGSGTDTQYF
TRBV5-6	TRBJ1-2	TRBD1	CASSRGQGWSNYGYTF
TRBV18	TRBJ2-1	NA	CASSPLEFRLSNNEQFF
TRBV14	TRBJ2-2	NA	CASSRTGRVTGELFF
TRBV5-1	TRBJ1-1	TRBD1	CASSLTGGNTEAFF
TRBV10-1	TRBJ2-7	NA	CASSEPSVGIDEQYF
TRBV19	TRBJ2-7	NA	CASSWGRGLGEQYF
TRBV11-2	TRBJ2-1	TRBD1	CASSLEGTGGYNEQFF
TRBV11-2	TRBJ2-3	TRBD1	CASSSGTGPTDTQYF
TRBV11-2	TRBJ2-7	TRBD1	CASSLGQGASEQYF
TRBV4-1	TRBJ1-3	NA	CASSQKPTGTPMGGNTIYF
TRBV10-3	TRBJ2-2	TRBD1	CAIGAGTGPGELFF
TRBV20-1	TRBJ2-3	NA	CSAREDTQYF
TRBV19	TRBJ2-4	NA	CASSTPYPGAKNIQYF
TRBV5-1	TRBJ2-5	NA	CASSRGPEETQYF
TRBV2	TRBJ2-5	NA	CASSENPGGETQYF
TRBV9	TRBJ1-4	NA	CASSSGAGVNEKLFF
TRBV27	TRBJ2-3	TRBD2	CASSLSASGRRDTQYF
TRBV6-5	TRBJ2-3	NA	CASRRSAESTDTQYF
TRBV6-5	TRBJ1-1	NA	CASSYGGAEAFF
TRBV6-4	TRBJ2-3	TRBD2	CASSPSGGGGTDTQYF
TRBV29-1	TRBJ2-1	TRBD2	CSADGLADYNEQFF
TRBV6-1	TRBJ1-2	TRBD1	CASSERDRVNYGYTF
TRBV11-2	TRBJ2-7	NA	CASSQIQGQGYEQCF
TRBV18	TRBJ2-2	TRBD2	CASSRTSGSNTGELFF
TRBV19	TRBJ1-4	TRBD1	CASRDRGRANEKLFF
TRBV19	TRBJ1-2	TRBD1	CASRPGQGFSNYGYTF
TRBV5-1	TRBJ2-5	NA	CASSLSGRSQYF
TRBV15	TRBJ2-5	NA	CATTRTATLETQYF
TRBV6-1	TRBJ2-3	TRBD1	CASIQGTGSSDTQYF
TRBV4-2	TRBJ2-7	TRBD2	CASSPGTSGTNGYEQYF
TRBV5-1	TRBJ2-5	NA	CASSFEGPPLETQYF
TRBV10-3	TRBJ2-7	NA	CAIRNDRQTYEQYF
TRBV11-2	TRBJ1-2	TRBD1	CASSPIRDRGLLGGYTF
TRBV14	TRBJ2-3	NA	CASSQRQGTDTQYF
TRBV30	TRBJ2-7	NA	CAWRLGGVSSYEQYF
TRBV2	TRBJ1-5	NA	CASSTDGNQPQHF
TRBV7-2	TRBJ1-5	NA	CASSRTGPFSNQPQHF
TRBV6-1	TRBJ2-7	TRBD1	CASSLWDSYEQYF
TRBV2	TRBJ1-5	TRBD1	CASSPGGPGTGKKPQHF
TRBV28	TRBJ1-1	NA	CASSSGGTEAFF
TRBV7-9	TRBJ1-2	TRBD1	CASSSGQVYGYTF
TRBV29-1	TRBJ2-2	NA	CSVTSNTGELFF
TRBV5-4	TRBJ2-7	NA	CASSSMTGYEQYF
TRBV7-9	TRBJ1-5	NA	CASSLGGRNQPQHF
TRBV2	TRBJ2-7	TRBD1	CASSSGQLPSYEQYF
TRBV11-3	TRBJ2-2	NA	CASSSLTSYTGELFF